Given below is one TCR beta chain in context. Its antigen is still unknown. Per-base qualities were not stored, and no clone one base away is much larger. Receptors were amplified or captured by the immunoSEQ multiplex PCR assay. As for the original processing: A statistical classification framework was built to diagnose cytomegalovirus status from the catalog of TCR beta chain sequences. TCRdb retrieved this table from immuneACCESS and kept in-frame rearrangements only. Not all clones are present; in checked studies, unresolved V genes account for under half, and no reason is known for the remainder. V and J calls and clone size are as listed in that table; D and trimming were resolved from the DNA. This sample is represented by hundreds of thousands of clones; roughly 88% of them were singletons. Roughly 0.75% of the sample is taken by the ten largest. Donors formed part of the validation cohort, which comprised over a hundred subjects and was distinct from the first cohort of roughly 600 subjects.

These data belong to a study of cytomegalovirus exposure and HLA in healthy donors (dated by TCRdb to 2017 to 2019). About the study as a whole: The roughly 700 repertoires of the first cohort and the approximately 110 validation repertoires were produced on the same platform, according to a later analysis. The study aimed to test whether signatures of past pathogen exposure could be identified by cataloging public T cell receptors. Along with the approximately 670-subject first cohort, a separate validation cohort of some 130 different subjects was used. To predict cytomegalovirus infection status, the study brought together high-throughput TCR immunosequencing, statistical association of individual TCRs with disease status, and machine learning. General study outcomes and caveats: The classifier was reported to diagnose cytomegalovirus status with high specificity and sensitivity in both the original and validation cohorts. A few of the identified cytomegalovirus-associated TCR beta chains were confirmed in vitro to be specific for cytomegalovirus antigens. While some public TCRs were present in many individuals, most TCR sequences turned up only very rarely across donors. A total of roughly 160 TCR beta chains were listed by the study as associated with cytomegalovirus. All 120 or so repertoires were used to score co-occurrence in the validation cohort in a later analysis, because that analysis had no HLA typing for the cohort. The authors suggested that the approach could potentially be extended to other disease states and immunological phenotypes. In a later analysis, TCRs clustered in the first cohort were found to also tend to co-occur in the 120 or so validation repertoires, with 90% to 95% of cluster scores above 0.

Taken from cysteine to phenylalanine, the CDR3 has 14 residues. Only the CDR3 region is kept as DNA, spanning 42 bases read in frame from base 1. The germline V gene gives CDR1 as SNHLY and CDR2 as FYNNEI. The junction shows trimming of 6 bases on V and 4 bases on J, plus 12 bases between the germline ends. The specimen was PBMCs. The sequence was obtained from a woman under 30 in good health and CMV-seronegative. The chain is assembled from TRBV2 and TRBJ2-2; TRBD1 is perhaps the D gene, given 6 matching bases. CDR3 sequence: CASRTGSFTGELFF. The DNA sequence follows: TGTGCCAGCAGGACAGGCAGCTTCACCGGGGAGCTGTTTTTT.